One and the same sample provided the 2 T cell receptor beta chains below, sequenced in a study of cytomegalovirus exposure and HLA in healthy donors. The PCR employed 60 Vbeta primers together with 13 Jbeta primers. The method was immunoSEQ multiplex PCR; TCRdb's version includes in-frame clones alone and lacks a portion of them. The sample lists some 130,000 clones, around three quarters seen once, with around 3.1% in the top ten. Source material: PBMCs. These receptors originate from a man aged 40-49 years in good health and CMV-seronegative.

The chain has TRBV4-3 and TRBJ2-5; 8 bases are shared with TRBD2. Per germline, CDR1 LGHNA and CDR2 YSLEER. Trimming removed 6 bases from V and 4 bases from J; junction bases left unmatched: 7. There are 14 residues in the CDR3. The CDR3 region is CASRSSGGRETQYF. The CDR3 DNA reads as TGCGCCAGCAGGTCCAGCGGGGGTCGAGAGACCCAGTACTTC.

The genes are TRBV30 and TRBJ2-7, with unresolved D. Germline CDR1 and CDR2: GTSNPN and SVGIG (reference sequence). V was clipped by 6 bases and J by 2 bases, with 8 bases between them. The CDR3 is 11 residues long. In nucleotides, the CDR3 is TGTGCCTGTGGCAGAACCTACGAGCAGTACTTC. It is translated as CACGRTYEQYF.